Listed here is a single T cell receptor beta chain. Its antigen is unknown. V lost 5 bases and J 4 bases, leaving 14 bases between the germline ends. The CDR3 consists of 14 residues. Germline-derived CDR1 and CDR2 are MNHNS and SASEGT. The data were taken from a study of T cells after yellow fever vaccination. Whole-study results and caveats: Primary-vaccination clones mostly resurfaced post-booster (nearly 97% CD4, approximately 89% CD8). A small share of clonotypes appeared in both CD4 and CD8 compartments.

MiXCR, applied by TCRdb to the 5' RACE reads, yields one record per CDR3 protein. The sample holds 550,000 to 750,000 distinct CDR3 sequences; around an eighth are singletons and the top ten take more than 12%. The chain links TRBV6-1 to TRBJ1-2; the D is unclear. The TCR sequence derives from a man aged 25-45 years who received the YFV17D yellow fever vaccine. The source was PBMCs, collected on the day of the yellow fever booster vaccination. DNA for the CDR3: TGTGCCAGCAGTCCCCGGTCCTCGGGCTATGGCTACACCTTC. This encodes CASSPRSSGYGYTF.